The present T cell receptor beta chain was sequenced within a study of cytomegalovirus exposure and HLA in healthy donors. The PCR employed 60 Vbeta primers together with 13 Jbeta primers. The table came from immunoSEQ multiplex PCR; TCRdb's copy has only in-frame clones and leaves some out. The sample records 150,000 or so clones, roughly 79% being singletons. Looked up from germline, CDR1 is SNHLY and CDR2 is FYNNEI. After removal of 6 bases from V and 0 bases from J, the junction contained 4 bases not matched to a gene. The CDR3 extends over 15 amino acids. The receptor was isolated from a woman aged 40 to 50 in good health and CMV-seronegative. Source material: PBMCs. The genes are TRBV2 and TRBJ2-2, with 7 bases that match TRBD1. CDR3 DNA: TGTGCCAGCAGCCTACAGGGGACGAACACCGGGGAGCTGTTTTTT. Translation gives CASSLQGTNTGELFF.